Reported below is one T cell receptor (beta chain). Germline CDR1 and CDR2: SQVTM and ANQGSEA. V was pared by 6 bases and J by 0 bases, with 11 bases of the junction left unmatched. CDR3 size: 16 residues. Regarding time point: after trial treatment. Sample treatment: LDRT plus nivolumab, ipilimumab, low-dose cyclophosphamide and aspirin (RACIN trial). TRAV and TRBV primers primed cDNA for both TCRalpha and TCRbeta. A roughly 19-cycle PCR with a constant-region primer and V-primer adapter amplified TCRs. TCRdb re-called the reads through MiXCR, storing one row per CDR3 protein. The table shows more than 30,000 distinct CDR3 sequences, with 45% to 55% occurring only once. This sample was included in a study of low-dose radiotherapy and immunotherapy resistance in tumors.

The sequence came from a male donor with gallbladder cancer. This specimen consisted of PBMCs, obtained after low-dose radiotherapy plus immunotherapy. The chain has TRBV29-1 and TRBJ2-7, with 10 bases matching TRBD2. The CDR3 loop is CSVSGLASGGSYEQYF. In DNA form, the CDR3 reads TGCAGCGTATCCGGCCTGGCTAGCGGGGGCTCCTACGAGCAGTACTTC.